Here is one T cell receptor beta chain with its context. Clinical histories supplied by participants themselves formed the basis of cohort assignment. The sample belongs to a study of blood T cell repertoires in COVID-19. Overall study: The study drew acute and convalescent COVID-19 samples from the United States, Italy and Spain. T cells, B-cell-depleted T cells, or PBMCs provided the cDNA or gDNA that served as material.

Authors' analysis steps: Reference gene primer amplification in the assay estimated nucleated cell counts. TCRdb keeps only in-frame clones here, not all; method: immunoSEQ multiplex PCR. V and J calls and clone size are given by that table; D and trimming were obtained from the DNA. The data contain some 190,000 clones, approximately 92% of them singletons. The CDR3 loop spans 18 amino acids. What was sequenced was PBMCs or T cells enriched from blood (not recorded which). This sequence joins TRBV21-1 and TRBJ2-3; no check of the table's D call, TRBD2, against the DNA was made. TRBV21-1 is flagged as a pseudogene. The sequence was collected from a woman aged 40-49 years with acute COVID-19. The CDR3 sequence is CASSSKVPRGGRRHTQYF. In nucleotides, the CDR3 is TGTGCCAGCAGCTCAAAAGTGCCACGGGGGGGTCGGAGACATACGCAGTATTTT.